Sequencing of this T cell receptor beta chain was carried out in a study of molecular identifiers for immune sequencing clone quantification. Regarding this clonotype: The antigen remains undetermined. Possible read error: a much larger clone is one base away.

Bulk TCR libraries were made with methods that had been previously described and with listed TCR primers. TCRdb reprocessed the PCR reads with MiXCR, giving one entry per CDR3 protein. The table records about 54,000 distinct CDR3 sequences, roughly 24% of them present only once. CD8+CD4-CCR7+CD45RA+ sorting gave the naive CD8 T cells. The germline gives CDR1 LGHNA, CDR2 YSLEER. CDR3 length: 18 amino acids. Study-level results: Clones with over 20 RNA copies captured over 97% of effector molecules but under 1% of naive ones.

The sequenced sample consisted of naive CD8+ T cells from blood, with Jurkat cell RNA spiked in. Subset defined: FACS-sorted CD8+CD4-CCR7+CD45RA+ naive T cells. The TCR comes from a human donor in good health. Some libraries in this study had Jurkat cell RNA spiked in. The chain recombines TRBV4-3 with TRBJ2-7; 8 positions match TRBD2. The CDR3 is CASSQDPPQTSGFYERYF. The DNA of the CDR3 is TGCGCCAGCAGCCAAGACCCCCCGCAAACTAGCGGTTTCTACGAGCGGTACTTC.